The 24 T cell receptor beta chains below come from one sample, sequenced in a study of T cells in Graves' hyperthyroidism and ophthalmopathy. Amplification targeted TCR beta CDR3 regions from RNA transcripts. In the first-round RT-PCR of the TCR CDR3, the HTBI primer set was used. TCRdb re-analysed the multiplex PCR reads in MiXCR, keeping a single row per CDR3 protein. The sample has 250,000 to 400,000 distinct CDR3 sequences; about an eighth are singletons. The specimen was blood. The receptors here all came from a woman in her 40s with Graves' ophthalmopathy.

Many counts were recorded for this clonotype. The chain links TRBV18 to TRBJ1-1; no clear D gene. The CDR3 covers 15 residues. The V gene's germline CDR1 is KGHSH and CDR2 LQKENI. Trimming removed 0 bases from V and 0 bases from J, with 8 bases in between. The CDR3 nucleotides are TGTGCCAGCTCACCACCAGGCAGCATGAACACTGAAGCTTTCTTT. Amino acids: CASSPPGSMNTEAFF. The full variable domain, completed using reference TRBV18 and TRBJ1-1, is NAGVMQNPRHLVRRRGQEARLRCSPMKGHSHVYWYRQLPEEGLKFMVYLQKENIIDESGMPKERFSAEFPKEGPSILRIQQVVRGDSAAYFCASSPPGSMNTEAFFGQGTRLTVV.

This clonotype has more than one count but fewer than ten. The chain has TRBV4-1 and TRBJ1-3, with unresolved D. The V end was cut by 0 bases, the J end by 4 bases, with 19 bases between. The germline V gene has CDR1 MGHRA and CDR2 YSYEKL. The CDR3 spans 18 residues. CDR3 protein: CASSQDINQALGGNTIYF. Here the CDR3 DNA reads TGCGCCAGCAGCCAAGATATTAATCAGGCCCTCGGCGGAAACACCATATATTTT.

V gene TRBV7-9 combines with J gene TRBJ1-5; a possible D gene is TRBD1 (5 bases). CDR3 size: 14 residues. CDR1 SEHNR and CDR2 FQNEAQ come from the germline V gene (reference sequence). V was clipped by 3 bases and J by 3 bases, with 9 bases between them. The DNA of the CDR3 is TGTGCCAGCAGCTTTCAGGGAAACAATCAGCCCCAGCATTTT. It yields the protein CASSFQGNNQPQHF.

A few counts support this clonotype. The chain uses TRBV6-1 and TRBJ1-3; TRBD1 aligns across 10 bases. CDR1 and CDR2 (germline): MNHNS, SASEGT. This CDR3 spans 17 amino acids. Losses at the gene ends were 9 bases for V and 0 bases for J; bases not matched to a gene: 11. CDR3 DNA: TGTGCCAGGGGACCGGGACAGGGGTGCTACTCTGGAAACACCATATATTTT. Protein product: CARGPGQGCYSGNTIYF.

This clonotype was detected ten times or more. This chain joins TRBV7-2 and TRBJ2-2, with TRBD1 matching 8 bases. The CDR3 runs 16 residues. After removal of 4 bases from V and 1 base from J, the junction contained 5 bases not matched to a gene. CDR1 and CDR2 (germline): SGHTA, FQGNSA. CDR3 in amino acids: CASSSSDRVNTGELFF. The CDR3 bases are TGTGCCAGCAGCTCCTCGGACAGGGTGAACACCGGGGAGCTGTTTTTT.

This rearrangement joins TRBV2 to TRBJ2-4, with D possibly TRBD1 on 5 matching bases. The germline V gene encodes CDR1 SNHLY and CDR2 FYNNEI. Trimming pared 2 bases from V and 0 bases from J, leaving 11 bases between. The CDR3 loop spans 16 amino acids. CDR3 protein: CASSELTALAKNIQYF. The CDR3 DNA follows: TGTGCCAGCAGTGAATTGACAGCCTTAGCCAAAAACATTCAGTACTTC.

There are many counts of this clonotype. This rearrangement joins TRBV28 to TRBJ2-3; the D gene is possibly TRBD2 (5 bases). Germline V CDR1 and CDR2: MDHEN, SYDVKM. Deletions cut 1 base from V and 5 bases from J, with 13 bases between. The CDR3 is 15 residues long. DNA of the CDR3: TGTGCCAGCAGTTTATCCGGACTGTCAAGAGATACGCAGTATTTT. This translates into CASSLSGLSRDTQYF.

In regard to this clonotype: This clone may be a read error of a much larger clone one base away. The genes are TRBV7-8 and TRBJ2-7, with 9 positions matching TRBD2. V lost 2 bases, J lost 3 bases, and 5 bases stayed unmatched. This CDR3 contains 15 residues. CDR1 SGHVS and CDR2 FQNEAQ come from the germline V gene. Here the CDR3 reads CASSLKGLAYYEQYF. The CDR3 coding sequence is TGTGCCAGCAGCTTAAAGGGACTAGCATACTACGAGCAGTACTTC.

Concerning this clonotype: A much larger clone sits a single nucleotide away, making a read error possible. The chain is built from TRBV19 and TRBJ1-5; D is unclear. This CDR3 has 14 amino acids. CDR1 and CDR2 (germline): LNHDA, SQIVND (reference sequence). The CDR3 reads CASSIESGNQPQRF. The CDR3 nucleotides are TGTGCCAGTAGTATAGAATCGGGCAATCAGCCCCAGCGTTTT.

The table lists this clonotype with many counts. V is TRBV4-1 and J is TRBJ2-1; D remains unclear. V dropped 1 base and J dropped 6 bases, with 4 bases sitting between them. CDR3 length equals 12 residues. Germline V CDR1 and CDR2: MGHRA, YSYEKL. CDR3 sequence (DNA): TGCGCCAGCAGCCAAGGACGCAATGAGCAGTTCTTC. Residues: CASSQGRNEQFF.

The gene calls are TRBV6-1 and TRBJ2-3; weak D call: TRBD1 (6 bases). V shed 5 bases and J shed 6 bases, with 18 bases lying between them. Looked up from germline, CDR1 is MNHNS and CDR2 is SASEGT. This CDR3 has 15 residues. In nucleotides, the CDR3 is TGTGCCAGCAGTCCGATCTCAGGGGCGGTCGATACGCAGTATTTT. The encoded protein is CASSPISGAVDTQYF.

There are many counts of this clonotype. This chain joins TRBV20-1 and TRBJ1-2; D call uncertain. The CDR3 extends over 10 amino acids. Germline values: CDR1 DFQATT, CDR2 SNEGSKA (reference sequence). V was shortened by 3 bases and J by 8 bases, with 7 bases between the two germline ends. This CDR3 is CSASTDGYTF. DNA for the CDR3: TGCAGTGCTAGCACTGACGGCTACACCTTC.

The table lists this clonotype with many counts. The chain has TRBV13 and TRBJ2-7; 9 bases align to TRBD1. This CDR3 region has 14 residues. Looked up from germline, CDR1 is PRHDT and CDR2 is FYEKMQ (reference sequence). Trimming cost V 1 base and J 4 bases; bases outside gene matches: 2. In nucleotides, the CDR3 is TGTGCCAGCAGCTTAGTGGGACAGGGTTACGAGCAGTACTTC. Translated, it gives CASSLVGQGYEQYF.

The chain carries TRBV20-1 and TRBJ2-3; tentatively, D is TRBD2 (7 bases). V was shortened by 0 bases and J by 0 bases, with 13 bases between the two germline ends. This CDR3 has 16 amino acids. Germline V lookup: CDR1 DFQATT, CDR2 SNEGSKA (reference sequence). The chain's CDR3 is CSARDPRGASTDTQYF. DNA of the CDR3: TGCAGTGCTAGAGATCCCCGGGGGGCGAGCACAGATACGCAGTATTTT.

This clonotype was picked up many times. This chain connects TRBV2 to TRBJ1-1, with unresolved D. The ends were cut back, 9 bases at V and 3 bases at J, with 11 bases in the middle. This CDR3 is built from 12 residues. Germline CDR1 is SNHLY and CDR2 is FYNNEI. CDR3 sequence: CARFRGDTEAFF. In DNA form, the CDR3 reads TGTGCCAGATTTCGCGGGGACACTGAAGCTTTCTTT.

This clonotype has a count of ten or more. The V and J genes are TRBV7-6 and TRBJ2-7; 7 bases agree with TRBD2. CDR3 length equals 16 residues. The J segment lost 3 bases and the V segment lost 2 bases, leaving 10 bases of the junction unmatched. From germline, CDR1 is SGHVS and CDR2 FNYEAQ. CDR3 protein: CASSLYGEGVGYEQYF. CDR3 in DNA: TGTGCCAGCAGCTTATACGGGGAGGGAGTGGGCTACGAGCAGTACTTC.

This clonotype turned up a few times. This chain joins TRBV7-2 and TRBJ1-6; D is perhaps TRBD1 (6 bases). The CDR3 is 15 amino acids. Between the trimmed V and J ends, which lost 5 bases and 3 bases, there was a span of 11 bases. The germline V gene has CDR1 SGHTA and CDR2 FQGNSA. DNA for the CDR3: TGTGCCAGCAGCACCGGACAGATCTATAATTCACCCCTCCACTTT. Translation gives CASSTGQIYNSPLHF. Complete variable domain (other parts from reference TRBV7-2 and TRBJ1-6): GAGVSQSPSNKVTEKGKDVELRCDPISGHTALYWYRQSLGQGLEFLIYFQGNSAPDKSGLPSDRFSAERTGGSVSTLTIQRTQQEDSAVYLCASSTGQIYNSPLHFGNGTRLTVT.

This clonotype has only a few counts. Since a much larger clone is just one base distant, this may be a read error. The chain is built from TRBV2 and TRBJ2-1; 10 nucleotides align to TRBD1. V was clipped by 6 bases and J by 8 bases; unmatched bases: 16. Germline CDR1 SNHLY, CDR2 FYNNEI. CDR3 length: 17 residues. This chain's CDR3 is CASRPIVGQTGGYEQFF. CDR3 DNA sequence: TGTGCCAGCAGACCTATCGTGGGCCAGACAGGGGGCTATGAGCAGTTCTTC.

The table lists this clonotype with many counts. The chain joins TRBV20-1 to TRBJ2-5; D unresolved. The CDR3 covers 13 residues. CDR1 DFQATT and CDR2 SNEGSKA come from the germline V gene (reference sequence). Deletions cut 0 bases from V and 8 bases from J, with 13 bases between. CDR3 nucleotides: TGCAGTGCTAGAGATCGAATACTTGGAACCCAGTACTTC. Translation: CSARDRILGTQYF.

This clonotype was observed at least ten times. In DNA form, the CDR3 reads TGTGCCACCTCCGGGGTTCCCGGGACTAGCGGGAGGGCCGACACCGGGGAGCTGTTTTTT. This translates into CATSGVPGTSGRADTGELFF. The V gene is TRBV12-3 or TRBV12-4, the J gene TRBJ2-2; 16 bases are a match to TRBD2. The CDR3 length is 20 residues. J lost 3 bases, V lost 10 bases, and 17 bases had no gene match.

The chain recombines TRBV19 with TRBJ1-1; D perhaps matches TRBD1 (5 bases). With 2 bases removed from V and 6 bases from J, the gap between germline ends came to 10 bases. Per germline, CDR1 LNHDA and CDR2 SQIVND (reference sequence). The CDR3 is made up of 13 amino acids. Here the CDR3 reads CASSIKGRAEAFF. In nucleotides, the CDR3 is TGTGCCAGTAGTATAAAGGGGCGGGCTGAAGCTTTCTTT.

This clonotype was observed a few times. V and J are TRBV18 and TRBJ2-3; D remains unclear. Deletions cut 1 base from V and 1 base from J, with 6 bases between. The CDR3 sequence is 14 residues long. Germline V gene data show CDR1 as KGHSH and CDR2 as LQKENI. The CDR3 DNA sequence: TGTGCCAGCTCACCACAAAAGGGCACAGATACGCAGTATTTT. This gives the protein CASSPQKGTDTQYF.

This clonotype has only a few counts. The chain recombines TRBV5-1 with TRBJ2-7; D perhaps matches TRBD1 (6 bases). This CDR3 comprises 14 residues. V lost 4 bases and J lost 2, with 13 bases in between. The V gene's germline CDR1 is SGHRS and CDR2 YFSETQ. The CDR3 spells CASSHSDSTYEQYF. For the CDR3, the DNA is TGCGCCAGCAGCCATTCGGACAGCACCTACGAGCAGTACTTC.

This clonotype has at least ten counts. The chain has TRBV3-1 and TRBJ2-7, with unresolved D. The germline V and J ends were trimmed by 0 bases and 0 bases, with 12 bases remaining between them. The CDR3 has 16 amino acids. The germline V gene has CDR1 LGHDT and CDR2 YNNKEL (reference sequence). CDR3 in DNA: TGTGCCAGCAGCCAAGATCCAGAGGTTAGCTCCTACGAGCAGTACTTC. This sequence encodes CASSQDPEVSSYEQYF.